This T cell receptor (beta chain) was found in a study of blood T cells in healthy people across ages (dated by TCRdb to between 2014 and 2017). About the full investigation: In model experiments, roughly one uniquely barcoded TCR beta cDNA molecule per two T cells was captured by template switching. Four age groups were formed from the donors: young (average approximately 15 years), middle-aged (approximately 39), aged (about 68) and long-lived (about 80). To track age-related changes in TCR beta repertoire diversity, the study relied on deep sequencing normalized with unique cDNA molecular identifiers. To avoid experimental bias, donors of different ages were distributed randomly across sequencing lanes. The study analyzed two additional independent replicas of 1 million unique cDNA reads from the same blood draw for two donors, one aged 18 to 29 and one aged 80 or older. The full study reports these points: Total diversity estimates from one million sequenced T cells were considered lower bounds and underestimates. There was a strong correlation between observed TCR beta diversity and the percentage of naive T cells measured by flow cytometry. As age increased, observed TCR beta diversity per million T cells dropped in a roughly linear way, and a significant reduction was already evident by age 40. The CMV infection status of donors was not known, potentially confounding age-related changes in expanded clonotypes. Bulk unsorted PBMC profiling prevented conclusive comparison of naive and antigen-experienced compartments. Compared with the aged group, more naive CD4+ T cells, fewer expanded clones and increased TCR diversity were shown by the long-lived group, suggesting age selection.

The germline V gene sets CDR1 to MNHEY and CDR2 to SVGAGI. The CDR3 measures 15 amino acids from cysteine to phenylalanine. Kept here is only the CDR3 DNA, which spans 45 bases and is read in frame from base 1. As concerns this clonotype: The antigen it binds to is not known. Base quality data are lacking; no much larger clone is found one base away.

The donors were around 39 Caucasian individuals from Russia, aged roughly 6 to 100 years, who were systemically healthy. About 9.8 milliliters of peripheral blood were drawn from each donor into EDTA-treated Vacutainer tubes. Ficoll-Paque density-gradient centrifugation was used to isolate PBMCs, with at least 6.5 million per sample. Total RNA, at least 6 micrograms per sample, was extracted from PBMCs with Trizol reagent. For every donor, flow cytometry on a PBMC aliquot measured the percentage of naive CD45RAhigh/CD27high T cells. Preparation of the library involved 5' RACE. TCRdb lists the instrument as Illumina HiSeq 2500. The second PCR ran for roughly 7 to 11 cycles and used a J-beta primer mix along with a sample-barcoded 5' primer. Each TCR beta cDNA molecule received a unique molecular identifier from a template-switch 5' adaptor carrying 12 random nucleotides. Each sample yielded at least 2.5 million CDR3-containing paired-end reads. All of the RNA was converted into first-strand cDNA using the Mint cDNA synthesis kit, with a TRBC-specific oligonucleotide serving as the primer. After uracil-DNA glycosylase treatment, a first 18-cycle PCR used universal primers M1SS and BC2_uni_R on all cDNA. Turning to the authors' computational methods: For normalization, 1 million high-quality reads, each with a distinct molecular identifier, were randomly selected from each sample. Instead of being binned into consensus sequences, reads that shared molecular identifiers were thrown out. CDR3 identification, clonotype clustering and error correction used MiTCR with a Q25 quality threshold and the strictest error-elimination algorithm. A nonparametric unseen species model with Euler transformation was used to estimate lower-bound total TCR beta diversity. The public reads were run again by TCRdb, first through fastp at Q25 and then through MiXCR, and only productive beta chains were kept. Each record represents a unique CDR3 protein, reported with the most common genes and DNA among its rows. Here the V and J calls rest on TCRdb's processing, not on the authors' analysis. For this sample there are some 1.7 million distinct CDR3 sequences; approximately 28% appear just once. Of the sample, 6.5% to 8.5% falls within the top ten clones.

Recombination joined TRBV6-5 with TRBJ2-4; 9 nucleotides in the junction match TRBD2. The closer fit of TRBJ2-7 to the DNA end suggests the J call may be wrong. Source material: blood. The receptor comes from a woman aged 25-40 years in good health. The nucleotides read TGTGCCAGCAGTTACTCGGCGGGAGGGCCATACGAGCAGTACTTC. Translation gives CASSYSAGGPYEQYF.